The sequence of this T cell receptor beta chain was determined in a study of a mutant IDH1 vaccine in newly diagnosed glioma. Study at large: Beforehand, treatment had been radiotherapy, temozolomide, or both; the majority received both. Findings of the study overall: Evidence of vaccine-induced immune responses was documented in about 93% of patients.

With respect to this clone: Its cognate antigen is unknown.

The time point is: week 5, during vaccination. Each dose of the vaccine consisted of 300 ug of mutant IDH1 20-mer peptide, with topical imiquimod. Donor diagnoses consisted of new WHO grade 3 or 4 IDH1-mutant, ATRX-lost astrocytomas. The table came from immunoSEQ multiplex PCR; TCRdb's copy has only in-frame clones and leaves some out. The sample holds fewer than 35,000 clones, approximately 50% seen once. CDR1 SGHAT and CDR2 FQNNGV come from the germline V gene. The CDR3 runs 15 residues. V gave up 2 bases and J gave up 4 bases, with 13 bases separating them. The TCR was taken from a woman aged 18 to 35 with glioma. Sequencing was performed on PBMCs, taken from a glioma patient whose treatment included an IDH1 peptide vaccine. V usage is TRBV11-2 and J usage is TRBJ2-3, with a possible D match to TRBD2 (6 bases). The CDR3 DNA sequence: TGTGCCAGCAGCTTAAGAAGCGGGCTTGCAGATACGCAGTATTTT. Protein: CASSLRSGLADTQYF.